The clone carrying this TCR beta chain was counted once. Its antigen is unknown. Sorted-subset replicate PCRs used roughly 220 ng DNA, some 30,000 T cell genomes. Using immunoSEQ multiplex PCR, the repertoire was profiled, and TCRdb retains in-frame clones only, with some absent. The sample carries about 380,000 clones, 90% to 97% recorded once. This record comes from a study of shared clonotypes between healthy human individuals. Overall study context: Three plates each covered CD4 naive and memory; CD8 naive two, CD8 memory one. Findings and limits, study-wide: There were few donors, and this limited the genetic and exposure-history diversity represented.

Trimming removed 8 bases from V and 9 bases from J, with 8 bases in between. The CDR3 loop spans 10 amino acids. The germline V gene encodes CDR1 SNHLY and CDR2 FYNNEI. This chain connects TRBV2 to TRBJ2-1; D is unclear. The sequencing input was memory CD8+ T cells sorted from blood. Subset denoted: CD45RO+ cells pooled with CCR7-negative TemRA cells. The TCR sequence derives from a man younger than 40 in good health. CDR3 region: CASWGREQFF. The CDR3 bases are TGTGCCAGCTGGGGTCGTGAGCAGTTCTTC.